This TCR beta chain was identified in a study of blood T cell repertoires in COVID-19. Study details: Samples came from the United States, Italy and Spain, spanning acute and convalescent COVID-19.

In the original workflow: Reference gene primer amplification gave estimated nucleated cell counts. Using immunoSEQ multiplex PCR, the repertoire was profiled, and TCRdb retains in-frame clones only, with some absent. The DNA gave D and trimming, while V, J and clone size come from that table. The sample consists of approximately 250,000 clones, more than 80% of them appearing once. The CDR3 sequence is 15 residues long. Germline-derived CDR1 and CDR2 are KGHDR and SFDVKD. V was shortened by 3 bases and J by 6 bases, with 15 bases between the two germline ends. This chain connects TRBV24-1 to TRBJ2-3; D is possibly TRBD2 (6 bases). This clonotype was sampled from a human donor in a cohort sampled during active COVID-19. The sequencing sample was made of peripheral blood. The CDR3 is CATSDPETSRDTQYF. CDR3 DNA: TGTGCCACCAGTGATCCTGAAACTAGCAGGGATACGCAGTATTTT.